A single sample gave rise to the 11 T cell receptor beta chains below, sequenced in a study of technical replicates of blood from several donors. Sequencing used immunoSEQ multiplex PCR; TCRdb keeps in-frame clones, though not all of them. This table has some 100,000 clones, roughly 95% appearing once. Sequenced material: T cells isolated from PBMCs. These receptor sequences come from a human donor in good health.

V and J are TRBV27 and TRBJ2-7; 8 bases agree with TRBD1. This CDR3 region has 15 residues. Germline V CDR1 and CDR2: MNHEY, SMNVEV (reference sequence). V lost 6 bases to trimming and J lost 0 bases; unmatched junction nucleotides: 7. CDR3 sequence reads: CASSQQGVNSYEQYF. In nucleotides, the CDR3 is TGTGCCAGCAGCCAACAGGGGGTGAACTCCTACGAGCAGTACTTC.

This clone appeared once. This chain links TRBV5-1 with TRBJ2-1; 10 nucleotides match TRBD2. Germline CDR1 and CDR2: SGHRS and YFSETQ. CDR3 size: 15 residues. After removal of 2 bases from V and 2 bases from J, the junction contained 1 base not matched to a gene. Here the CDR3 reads CASSLAGGTYNEQFF. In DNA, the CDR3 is TGCGCCAGCAGCTTAGCGGGGGGGACCTACAATGAGCAGTTCTTC.

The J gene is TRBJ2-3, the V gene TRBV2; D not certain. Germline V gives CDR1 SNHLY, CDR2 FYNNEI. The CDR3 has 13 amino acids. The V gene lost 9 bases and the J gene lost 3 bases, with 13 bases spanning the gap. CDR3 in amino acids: CASKLEATDTQYF. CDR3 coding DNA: TGTGCCAGTAAATTAGAGGCTACAGATACGCAGTATTTT.

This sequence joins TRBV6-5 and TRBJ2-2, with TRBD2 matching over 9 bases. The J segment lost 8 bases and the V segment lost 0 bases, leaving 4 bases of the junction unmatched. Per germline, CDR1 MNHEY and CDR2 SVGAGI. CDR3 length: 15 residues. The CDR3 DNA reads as TGTGCCAGCAGTTACTCGATCAGCGGGAGGGGGGAGCTGTTTTTT. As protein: CASSYSISGRGELFF.

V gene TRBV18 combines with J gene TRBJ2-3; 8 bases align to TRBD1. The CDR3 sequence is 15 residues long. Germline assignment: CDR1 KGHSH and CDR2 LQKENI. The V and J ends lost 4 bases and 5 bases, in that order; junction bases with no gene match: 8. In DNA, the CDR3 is TGTGCCAGCTCACTCCCGGACAGGGCGGGAGATACGCAGTATTTT. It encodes CASSLPDRAGDTQYF.

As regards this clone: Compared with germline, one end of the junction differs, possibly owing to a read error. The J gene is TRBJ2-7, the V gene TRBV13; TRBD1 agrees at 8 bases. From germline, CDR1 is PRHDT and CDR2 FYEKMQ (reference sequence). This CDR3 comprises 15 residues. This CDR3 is CASSLGGQGNYEQYF. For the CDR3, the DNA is TGTGCCAGCAGCCTAGGAGGACAGGGTAACTACGAGCAGTACTTC.

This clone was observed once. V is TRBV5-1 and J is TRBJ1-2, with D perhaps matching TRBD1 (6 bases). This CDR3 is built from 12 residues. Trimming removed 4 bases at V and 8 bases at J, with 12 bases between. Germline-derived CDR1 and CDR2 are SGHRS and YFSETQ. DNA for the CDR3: TGCGCCAGCAGCATGGGGGCGCTCGGCTACACCTTC. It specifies CASSMGALGYTF.

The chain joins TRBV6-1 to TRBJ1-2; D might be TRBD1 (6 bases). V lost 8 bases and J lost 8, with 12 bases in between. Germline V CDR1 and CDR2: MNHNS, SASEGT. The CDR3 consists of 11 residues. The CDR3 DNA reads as TGTGCCAGCGAACAGGGTAGGGGCTACACCTTC. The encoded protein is CASEQGRGYTF.

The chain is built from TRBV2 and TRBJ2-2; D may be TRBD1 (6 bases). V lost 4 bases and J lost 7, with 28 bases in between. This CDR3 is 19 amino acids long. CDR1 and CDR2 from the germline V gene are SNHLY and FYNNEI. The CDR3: CASSGRTVVLSGYGGELFF. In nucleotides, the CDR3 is TGTGCCAGCAGTGGACGGACAGTTGTGCTTTCAGGCTATGGCGGGGAGCTGTTTTTT.

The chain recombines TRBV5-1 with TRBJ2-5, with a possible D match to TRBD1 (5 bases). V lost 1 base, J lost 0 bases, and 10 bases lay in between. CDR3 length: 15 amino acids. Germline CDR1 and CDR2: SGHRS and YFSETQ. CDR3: CASSLIPGYQETQYF. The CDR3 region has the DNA TGCGCCAGCAGCTTGATCCCAGGGTACCAAGAGACCCAGTACTTC.

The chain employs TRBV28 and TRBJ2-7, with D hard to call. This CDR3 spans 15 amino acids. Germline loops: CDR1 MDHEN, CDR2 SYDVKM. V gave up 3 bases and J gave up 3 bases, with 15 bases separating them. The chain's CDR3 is CASSFRLGRRYEQYF. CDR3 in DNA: TGTGCCAGCAGTTTCCGATTGGGCCGGCGCTACGAGCAGTACTTC.